This TCR beta chain was sequenced during a study of T cell responses to AZD1222 COVID-19 vaccine. Across the whole study: Pooled samples include second doses given at about 4 or 12 weeks.

Notes on the study in general: The sample set comprised mostly white British donors with more females, and clonal diversity was possibly underestimated. Spike-wide vaccine-associated CD4 TCRs dominated at 160-218 and 743-854.

The table lists this clone with a count of one. What it recognizes is unknown. TCRdb's table, derived via immunoSEQ multiplex PCR, lists solely in-frame clones and lacks some. The data hold some 120,000 clones, with approximately 85% observed a single time. This CDR3 region has 15 residues. The V end lost 5 bases, the J end lost 2 bases, and 14 bases lay between the germline ends. CDR1 SGHNT and CDR2 YENEEA come from the germline V gene. The source is an adult in good health. The source material was peripheral blood, sampled on day 0 of AZD1222 vaccination. The chain links TRBV11-3 to TRBJ2-3, with D unclear. CDR3 in DNA: TGTGCCAGCAGCCCATGGGTTCAGCCCACAGATACGCAGTATTTT. Translated, it gives CASSPWVQPTDTQYF.